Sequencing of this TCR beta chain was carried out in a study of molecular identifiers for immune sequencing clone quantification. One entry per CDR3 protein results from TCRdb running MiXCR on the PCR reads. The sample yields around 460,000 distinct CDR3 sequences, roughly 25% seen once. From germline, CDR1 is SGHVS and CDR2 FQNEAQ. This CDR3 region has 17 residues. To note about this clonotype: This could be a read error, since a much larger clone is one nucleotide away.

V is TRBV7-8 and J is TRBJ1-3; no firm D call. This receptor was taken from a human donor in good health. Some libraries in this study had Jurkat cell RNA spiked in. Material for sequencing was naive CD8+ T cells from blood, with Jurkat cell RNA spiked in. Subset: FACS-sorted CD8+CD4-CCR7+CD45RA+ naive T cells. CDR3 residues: CASGLVVVGSNGNTIYF. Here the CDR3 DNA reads TGTGCCAGCGGCTTAGTTGTTGTGGGTTCAAATGGAAACACCATATATTTT.